Sequencing of this T cell receptor (beta chain) was carried out in a study of PD-L1 blockade in urothelial cancer. Study context: Researchers looked at the blood 3 weeks (second dose) and 6 weeks after treatment began. The median number of T cells present in blood samples was under 150,000.

The junction had 4 bases not matched to a gene; V was cut back by 0 bases and J by 4 bases. The germline V gene encodes CDR1 LNHDA and CDR2 SQIVND (reference sequence). The CDR3 contains 16 residues. The time point: peripheral blood 6 weeks after treatment start. Patients' urothelial carcinoma was locally advanced or metastatic. A spike-in of synthetic TCR analog templates was added to each PCR. The assay was immunoSEQ multiplex PCR, and TCRdb's table has in-frame clones only and misses some. This sample has about 41,000 clones, with around 83% found just once. Sequences were derived from PBMCs, sampled around atezolizumab (anti-PD-L1) treatment. The V call is TRBV19, the J call TRBJ1-5; 9 nucleotides align to TRBD1. The clonotype comes from a man between 70 and 80 years old with urothelial cancer. CDR3 in DNA: TGTGCCAGTAGTATAGATCTCGGGACAGGGAATCAGCCCCAGCATTTT. The encoded protein is CASSIDLGTGNQPQHF.